This TCR beta chain was identified during a study of blood T cell repertoires in COVID-19 (dated by TCRdb to 2018 to 2021). About the investigation overall: Collaborator samples came from the United States, Italy and Spain and covered acute and convalescent phases of COVID-19. Deeply sampled blood TCRbeta repertoires from subjects exposed to, actively infected with, or recovered from COVID-19 were included in the dataset. The samples were drawn from two sources: the first 160 participants of the ongoing ImmuneRACE study, and 1,000 to 1,500 subjects contributed by 6 global collaborators. The prospective study material was composed of cDNA or gDNA derived from T cells, B-cell-depleted T cells, or PBMCs. Where available, HLA class I and class II types were taken from metadata supplied by the sample provider and were not determined by assay-based typing. The sample metadata nearly always contained a de-identified subject ID, COVID-19 status, age in years and sex. The repertoires were released in a freely available public database meant as a resource for research on the immune response to SARS-CoV-2. The paper's findings and limits, for the study overall: Clinical and demographic metadata were provided uncurated, with the amount varying by source and participant.

On this clone itself: Its antigen is still unknown. Per-base qualities were not stored, and no clone one base away is much larger.

CDR1 and CDR2 are read off the germline V gene as SNHLY and FYNNEI. The CDR3 starts with the cysteine, ends with the phenylalanine, and has 16 residues. The CDR3 DNA has 48 bases and is translated from base 1. V and J are truncated by 4 bases and 0 bases respectively, leaving an intervening sequence of 13 bases. TCRbeta CDR3 regions were amplified from genomic DNA using the immunoSEQ Assay, a bias-controlled multiplex PCR. In the paper's pipeline: Nucleated cell counts per sample were estimated from amplification of reference gene primers within the assay. To quantify the absolute abundance of each unique TCRbeta CDR3 rearrangement, sequence reads were collapsed and filtered. For each sample, productive Simpson clonality was calculated by taking the square root of Simpson's diversity index across productive rearrangements. This immuneACCESS table, as held by TCRdb, lists in-frame sequences with V and J called but not all clones. Of the missing ones, under half trace to an unresolved V gene in checked studies; the others have no known cause. V and J calls and clone size come straight from that table; D and trimming were deduced from the DNA. The sample table lists about 170,000 clones, 88% of them with a count of one. The biggest ten clones account for approximately 2% of the sample.

Samples from volunteer blood donors who had recovered from COVID-19 were contributed by a second Seattle source. Each collaborating institution followed its own protocols to collect whole blood in K2EDTA tubes. For TCRbeta analysis, collaborators shipped samples as frozen whole blood, isolated PBMCs, or DNA extracted from either of those sample types. The source of this sequence is a man aged 45-65 years who had recovered from COVID-19. Material for sequencing was peripheral blood. Rearrangement joined TRBV2 to TRBJ1-5; too little of a D gene remains to name it. The DNA sequence is TGTGCCAGCAGTGGAGTTGATGCGGTTAGCAATCAGCCCCAGCATTTT. It is translated as CASSGVDAVSNQPQHF.